Presented here are 20 T cell receptor beta chains from one specimen sequenced in a study of Ad26.COV2.S vaccination and SARS-CoV-2 variants. Clones were sequenced by immunoSEQ multiplex PCR, and TCRdb holds only the in-frame ones, with some missing. The sample lists approximately 400,000 clones; about 80% were seen once. As to treatment: roughly 20 received Ad26.COV2.S at low or high dose, single or two shots; 5 received placebo; per-sample allocation not given. At day 63 after the first vaccine or placebo injection, samples were drawn. Material: peripheral blood, obtained in a trial of Ad26.COV2.S vaccine versus placebo. The source of these receptors is a person between 18 and 59 years old who received the Ad26.COV2.S COVID-19 vaccine or a placebo.

With respect to this clone: Germline is not matched at one junction end, which may reflect a read error. The chain links TRBV6-5 to TRBJ1-2; D remains unclear. This CDR3 contains 11 residues. CDR1 is MNHEY and CDR2 is SVGAGI in the germline V gene. CDR3 sequence (DNA): TGTGCCAGCAGCCTTGCCGGGAGGTTCTCCTTC. It specifies CASSLAGRFSF.

V gene TRBV19 combines with J gene TRBJ1-1; perhaps TRBD1 as D (6 bases). The CDR3 loop spans 13 amino acids. CDR1 LNHDA and CDR2 SQIVND come from the germline V gene (reference sequence). Trimming took 6 bases from V and 2 from J, leaving 10 bases between them. The CDR3 coding sequence is TGTGCCAGTAGCCAGACAGGCAACACTGAAGCTTTCTTT. Residues: CASSQTGNTEAFF.

The rearrangement uses TRBV5-1 and TRBJ1-3; D might be TRBD1 (5 bases). CDR1 and CDR2 from the germline V gene are SGHRS and YFSETQ. The germline V and J ends were trimmed by 0 bases and 3 bases, with 13 bases remaining between them. The CDR3 is 16 residues long. CDR3 sequence (DNA): TGCGCCAGCAGCTTGGGGGTAGGGGCTGATGGAAACACCATATATTTT. Translating gives CASSLGVGADGNTIYF.

This clone has a single count. The rearrangement joins TRBV23-1 to TRBJ1-3, with 7 bases fitting TRBD1. TRBV23-1 carries the ORF label, with uncertain function. V lost 3 bases to trimming and J lost 6 bases; unmatched junction nucleotides: 8. The CDR3 sequence is 15 residues long. CDR3 sequence reads: CASSQTTGALNTIYF. CDR3 nucleotides: TGCGCCAGCAGTCAGACTACAGGGGCGTTAAACACCATATATTTT.

V usage is TRBV7-9 and J usage is TRBJ2-1; TRBD2 matches 14 bases. The CDR3 contains 17 residues. With V trimmed by 0 bases and J by 6 bases, 4 bases remained unmatched. Germline V gene lookup returns CDR1 SEHNR and CDR2 FQNEAQ (reference sequence). CDR3 in DNA: TGTGCCAGCAGCTTAGCAAGGACTAGCGGGGGGCCCAATGAGCAGTTCTTC. Translating gives CASSLARTSGGPNEQFF.

The gene calls are TRBV6-1 and TRBJ2-7, with a possible D match to TRBD1 (5 bases). Germline loops: CDR1 MNHNS, CDR2 SASEGT. V was trimmed by 1 base and J by 3 bases, leaving 13 bases between them. The CDR3 is 15 residues long. The CDR3 loop reads CASSEGTGVRYEQYF. The CDR3 DNA is TGTGCCAGCAGTGAAGGTACAGGCGTACGCTACGAGCAGTACTTC.

This clone appeared a single time. This chain links TRBV7-3 with TRBJ2-1, with 12 bases fitting TRBD2. Unmatched junction bases numbered 7, after V lost 5 bases and J lost 8 bases. Germline CDR1 and CDR2: SGHTA and FQGTGA. This CDR3 contains 15 residues. The CDR3 reads CASSLTSGGGDEQFF. CDR3 in DNA: TGTGCCAGCAGCCTGACTAGCGGGGGAGGGGATGAGCAGTTCTTC.

This chain links TRBV2 with TRBJ2-2; TRBD2 might be the D (5 bases). V lost 7 bases to trimming and J lost 3 bases, with 9 bases between them. Germline V CDR1 and CDR2: SNHLY, FYNNEI. The CDR3 has 13 amino acids. The CDR3 nucleotides read TGTGCCAGCACGAAGGAGGACACCGGGGAGCTGTTTTTT. It is translated as CASTKEDTGELFF.

V usage is TRBV4-2 and J usage is TRBJ1-1, with no clear D. Per the germline V gene, CDR1 is LGHNA and CDR2 is YNFKEQ. The CDR3 length is 14 residues. Trimming took off 3 bases at V and 1 base at J, with 9 bases between the two ends. CDR3 in DNA: TGTGCCAGCAGCCAGCCCCCGGGGAACACTGAAGCTTTCTTT. Translation gives CASSQPPGNTEAFF.

The chain links TRBV4-2 to TRBJ2-2; 13 bases map to TRBD2. The V and J ends lost 3 bases and 6 bases, in that order; junction bases with no gene match: 10. The CDR3 spans 18 residues. Per the germline V gene, CDR1 is LGHNA and CDR2 is YNFKEQ. The CDR3 nucleotides read TGTGCCAGCAGCCACCCTCCCACTAGCGGGGGGGCCGCCGGGGAGCTGTTTTTT. Protein product: CASSHPPTSGGAAGELFF.

As regards this clone: Other DNA sequences in the sample encode the same CDR3. CDR3 DNA sequence: TGTGCCAGCAGCGTAGTAGGGAGCTCCTACGAGCAGTACTTC. It encodes CASSVVGSSYEQYF. V usage is TRBV9 and J usage is TRBJ2-7, with D possibly TRBD2 on 5 matching bases. This CDR3 has 14 amino acids. Trimming removed 0 bases from V and 0 bases from J, with 7 bases in between. CDR1 and CDR2 (germline): SGDLS, YYNGEE.

This chain uses TRBV7-9 with TRBJ1-2, with D maybe TRBD1 (6 bases). CDR3 length: 14 amino acids. Germline values: CDR1 SEHNR, CDR2 FQNEAQ (reference sequence). Trimming removed 6 bases from V and 8 bases from J, with 19 bases in between. CDR3 protein: CASSPTGTPGGYTF. DNA for the CDR3: TGTGCCAGCAGTCCTACCGGGACACCCGGCGGCTACACCTTC. Drawing the rest from reference TRBV7-9 and TRBJ1-2, the complete variable domain is DTGVSQNPRHKITKRGQNVTFRCDPISEHNRLYWYRQTLGQGPEFLTYFQNEAQLEKSRLLSDRFSAERPKGSFSTLEIQRTEQGDSAMYLCASSPTGTPGGYTFGSGTRLTVV.

The V and J genes are TRBV5-1 and TRBJ2-7; TRBD1 is a possible D gene (6 bases). Germline loops: CDR1 SGHRS, CDR2 YFSETQ. The ends were cut back, 3 bases at V and 5 bases at J, with 12 bases in the middle. The CDR3 has 13 residues. The CDR3 here is CASSSGHGNEQYF. The CDR3 coding sequence is TGCGCCAGCAGCTCGGGACATGGCAACGAGCAGTACTTC.

The V and J genes are TRBV11-2 and TRBJ1-1, with no clear D. The V gene lost 2 bases and the J gene lost 0 bases, with 4 bases spanning the gap. Germline V lookup: CDR1 SGHAT, CDR2 FQNNGV. The length of the CDR3 is 13 residues. CDR3 coding DNA: TGTGCCAGCAGCTTAAGCGTGAACACTGAAGCTTTCTTT. Translation gives CASSLSVNTEAFF.

This rearrangement joins TRBV5-6 to TRBJ2-6; D remains ambiguous. The CDR3 sequence is 16 residues long. The V gene's germline CDR1 is SGHDT and CDR2 YYEEEE. V was trimmed by 0 bases and J by 2 bases, leaving 9 bases between them. The CDR3 nucleotides read TGTGCCAGCAGCTTGGACCTCGCAGCTGGGGCCAACGTCCTGACTTTC. Translating gives CASSLDLAAGANVLTF.

This chain uses TRBV19 with TRBJ1-5; D is uncertain. CDR1 and CDR2 (germline): LNHDA, SQIVND (reference sequence). This CDR3 spans 14 amino acids. V lost 5 bases and J 3 bases, leaving 11 bases between the germline ends. CDR3 sequence reads: CASSLGRSNQPQHF. As DNA, the CDR3 is TGTGCCAGTAGTTTAGGGCGCTCCAATCAGCCCCAGCATTTT.

CDR3 sequence reads: CASSDGQTYEQYF. For the CDR3, the DNA is TGTGCCAGCAGCGATGGACAGACCTACGAGCAGTACTTC. The chain employs TRBV2 and TRBJ2-7; D perhaps matches TRBD1 (6 bases). V was shortened by 6 bases and J by 2 bases, with 11 bases between the two germline ends. The CDR3 contains 13 residues. The germline CDR1 and CDR2 sequences are SNHLY and FYNNEI.

This chain connects TRBV4-1 to TRBJ1-4; 10 bases match TRBD1. The CDR3 covers 16 residues. Trimming at V came to 1 base and at J to 4 bases, leaving 3 bases not matched to a gene. From germline, CDR1 is MGHRA and CDR2 YSYEKL. CDR3 sequence: CASSQGQGAGNEKLFF. CDR3 DNA sequence: TGCGCCAGCAGCCAAGGACAGGGGGCAGGTAATGAAAAACTGTTTTTT.

The table lists this clone with a few counts. The genes are TRBV6-6 and TRBJ1-5; D gene ambiguous. V was pared by 0 bases and J by 9 bases, with 6 bases between. Germline V CDR1 and CDR2: MNHNY, SVGAGI (reference sequence). The CDR3 is 12 amino acids. This chain's CDR3 is CASSYSEGPQHF. DNA of the CDR3: TGTGCCAGCAGTTACTCCGAGGGGCCCCAGCATTTT.

V is TRBV7-2 and J is TRBJ1-1, with D unclear. Looked up from germline, CDR1 is SGHTA and CDR2 is FQGNSA. V was clipped by 1 base and J by 1 base, with 7 bases between them. The CDR3 is 14 residues long. The CDR3 loop reads CASSLVVANTEAFF. CDR3 DNA: TGTGCCAGCAGCTTAGTCGTCGCGAACACTGAAGCTTTCTTT. Filled out from reference TRBV7-2 and TRBJ1-1, the complete variable domain reads GAGVSQSPSNKVTEKGKDVELRCDPISGHTALYWYRQSLGQGLEFLIYFQGNSAPDKSGLPSDRFSAERTGGSVSTLTIQRTQQEDSAVYLCASSLVVANTEAFFGQGTRLTVV.